The clone carrying this T cell receptor (beta chain) has at least ten counts. The antigen is undetermined. The data were taken from a study of CD8 T cells in ankylosing spondylitis. Overall study findings and caveats: From matched ankylosing spondylitis synovial fluid, disease-linked clones were reportedly recovered at significantly enriched levels. About eight highly homologous variants made up a TCR beta motif that seemed to typify ankylosing spondylitis blood.

It was by quantitative 5'-RACE with molecular barcodes that TCR beta libraries were made. TCRdb recomputed calls from the 5' RACE reads with MiXCR, one row per CDR3 protein. This table has about 460,000 distinct CDR3 sequences, approximately 5% appearing once. Germline loops: CDR1 GTSNPN, CDR2 SVGIG (reference sequence). Trimming left V 0 bases short and J 4 bases short, with 7 bases between. The CDR3 is 12 amino acids. The V call is TRBV30, the J call TRBJ2-7; D remains unclear. The receptor was isolated from a male donor with ankylosing spondylitis. The sequencing sample was made of blood, either unsorted or a sorted T cell fraction (not recorded which). CDR3 residues: CAWSVAGYEQYF. CDR3 bases: TGTGCCTGGAGTGTTGCCGGGTACGAGCAGTACTTC.